The T cell receptor (beta chain) under discussion was sequenced for a study of Ad26.COV2.S vaccination and SARS-CoV-2 variants. The CDR3 extends over 15 amino acids. CDR1 is DFQATT and CDR2 is SNEGSKA in the germline V gene (reference sequence). J gave up 2 bases and V 3 bases, and 7 bases lay outside the gene matches. Treatment: roughly 18 received Ad26.COV2.S at low or high dose, single or two shots; roughly five received placebo; per-sample allocation not given. The study sampled participants on day 63 after the first vaccine or placebo injection. Sequenced by immunoSEQ multiplex PCR; TCRdb stores in-frame clones only, minus some. Of some 350,000 clones in the sample, roughly 90% are singletons; the top ten hold 5.5%.

The chain joins TRBV20-1 to TRBJ2-3; 8 positions agree with TRBD2. This sample comprised peripheral blood, obtained in a trial of Ad26.COV2.S vaccine versus placebo. This TCR came from a person aged 18-65 years who received the Ad26.COV2.S COVID-19 vaccine or a placebo. The CDR3 sequence is CSASWGSGATDTQYF. The CDR3 DNA reads as TGCAGTGCTAGTTGGGGTAGCGGGGCCACAGATACGCAGTATTTT.